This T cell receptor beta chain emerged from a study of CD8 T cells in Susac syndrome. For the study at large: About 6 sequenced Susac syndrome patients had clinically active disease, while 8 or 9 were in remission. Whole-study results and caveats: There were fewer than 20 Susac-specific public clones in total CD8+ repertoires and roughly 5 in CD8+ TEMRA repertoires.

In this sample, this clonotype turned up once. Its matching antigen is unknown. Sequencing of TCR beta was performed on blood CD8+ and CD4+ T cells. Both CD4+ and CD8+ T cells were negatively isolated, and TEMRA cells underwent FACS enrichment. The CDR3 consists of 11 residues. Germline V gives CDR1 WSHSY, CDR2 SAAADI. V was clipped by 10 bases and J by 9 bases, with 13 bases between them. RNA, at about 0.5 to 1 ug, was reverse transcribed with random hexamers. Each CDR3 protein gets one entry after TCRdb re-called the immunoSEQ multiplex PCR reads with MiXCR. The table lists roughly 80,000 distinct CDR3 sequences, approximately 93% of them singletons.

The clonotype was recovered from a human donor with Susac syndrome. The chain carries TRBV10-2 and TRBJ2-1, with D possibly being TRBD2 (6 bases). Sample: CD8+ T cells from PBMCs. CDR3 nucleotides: TGCGCCACCCTCGGGGGTGTTGAGCAGTTCTTC. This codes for CATLGGVEQFF.